A single sample is the source of the 3 T cell receptor beta chains below, sequenced in a study of CD8+CD57+ T cells in acquired aplastic anemia (dated by TCRdb to the late 2010s). Patients chosen for sequencing had shown expansion of CD8+CD57+ cells by flow cytometry. Sequencer: Illumina HiSeq 2000. Genomic DNA served as template for TCR beta VDJ combination and CDR3 sequence profiling. In-frame beta chains were kept once TCRdb had trimmed the public reads at Q25 with fastp and called clones with MiXCR. Rows matching on CDR3 protein sequence are summarized as one entry with the most common DNA and genes. This sample has roughly 290,000 distinct CDR3 sequences in its table, and roughly 53% of those were observed once. The ten top clones hold 1.3% of the sample. Specimen: sorted CD4+, CD8+, or CD8+CD57+ T cells (not recorded which) from PBMCs. All receptors derive from a human donor with aplastic anemia.

The V call is TRBV19, the J call TRBJ2-2, with TRBD2 matching over 12 bases. Germline loops: CDR1 LNHDA, CDR2 SQIVND (reference sequence). Losses at the gene ends were 4 bases for V and 5 bases for J; bases not matched to a gene: 5. This CDR3 spans 16 amino acids. CDR3 residues: CASSTLAGGRTGELFF. The CDR3 DNA reads as TGTGCCAGTAGTACACTAGCGGGGGGAAGGACCGGGGAGCTGTTTTTT.

This chain joins TRBV19 and TRBJ1-1; no reliable D call. V was cut by 5 bases and J by 0 bases, with 22 bases left in between. Germline V lookup: CDR1 LNHDA, CDR2 SQIVND (reference sequence). The CDR3 runs 18 residues. Here the CDR3 reads CASSYDAPESAMNTEAFF. The CDR3 DNA sequence: TGTGCCAGTAGTTATGACGCGCCCGAGAGTGCCATGAACACTGAAGCTTTCTTT.

With regard to this clonotype: Because the CDR3 is missing its conserved closing phenylalanine or tryptophan, this is likely a read error. The limits of the CDR3 on the DNA are not certain, so only TCRdb's listed CDR3 is given. The chain links TRBV7-9 to TRBJ1-2. The CDR3 is made up of 8 amino acids, end residues included. Germline CDR1 and CDR2: SEHNR and FQNEAQ (reference sequence). The CDR3 sequence: CASSFRGS.